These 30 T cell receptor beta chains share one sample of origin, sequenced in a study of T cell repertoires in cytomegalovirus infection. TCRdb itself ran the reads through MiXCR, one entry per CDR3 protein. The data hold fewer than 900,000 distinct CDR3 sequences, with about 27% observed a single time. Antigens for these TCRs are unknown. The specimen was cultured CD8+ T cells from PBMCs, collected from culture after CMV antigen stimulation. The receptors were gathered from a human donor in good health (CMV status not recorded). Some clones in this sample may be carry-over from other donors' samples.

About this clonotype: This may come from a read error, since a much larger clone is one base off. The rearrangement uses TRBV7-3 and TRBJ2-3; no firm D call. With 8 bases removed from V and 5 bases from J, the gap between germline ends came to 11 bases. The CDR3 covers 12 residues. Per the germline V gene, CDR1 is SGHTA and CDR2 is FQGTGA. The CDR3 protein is CASRHFQDTQYF. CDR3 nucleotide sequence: TGTGCCAGCCGCCATTTCCAAGATACGCAGTATTTT.

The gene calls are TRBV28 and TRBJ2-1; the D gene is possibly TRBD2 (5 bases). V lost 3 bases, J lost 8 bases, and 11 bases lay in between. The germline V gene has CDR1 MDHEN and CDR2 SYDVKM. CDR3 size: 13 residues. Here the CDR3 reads CASSFEGWDEQFF. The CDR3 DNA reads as TGTGCCAGCAGTTTTGAGGGTTGGGATGAGCAGTTCTTC. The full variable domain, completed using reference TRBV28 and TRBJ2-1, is DVKVTQSSRYLVKRTGEKVFLECVQDMDHENMFWYRQDPGLGLRLIYFSYDVKMKEKGDIPEGYSVSREKKERFSLILESASTNQTSMYLCASSFEGWDEQFFGPGTRLTVL.

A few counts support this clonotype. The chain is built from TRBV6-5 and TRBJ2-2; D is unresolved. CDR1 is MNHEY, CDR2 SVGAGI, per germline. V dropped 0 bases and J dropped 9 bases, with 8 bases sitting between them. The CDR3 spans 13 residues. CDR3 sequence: CASSYSGLRELFF. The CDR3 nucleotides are TGTGCCAGCAGTTACTCGGGTCTCAGGGAGCTGTTTTTT.

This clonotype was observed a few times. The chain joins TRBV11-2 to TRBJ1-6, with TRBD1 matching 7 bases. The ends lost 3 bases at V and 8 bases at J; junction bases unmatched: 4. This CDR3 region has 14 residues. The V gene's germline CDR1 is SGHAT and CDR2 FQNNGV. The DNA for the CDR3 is TGTGCCAGCAGCTTTTCAACAGGGGATTCACCCCTCCACTTT. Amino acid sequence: CASSFSTGDSPLHF.

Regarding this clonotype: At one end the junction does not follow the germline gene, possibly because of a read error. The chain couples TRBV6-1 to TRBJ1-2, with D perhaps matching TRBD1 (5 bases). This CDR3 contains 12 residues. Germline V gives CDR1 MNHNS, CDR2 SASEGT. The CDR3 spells CAGSERGTGYTF. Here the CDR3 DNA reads TGTGCCGGCAGTGAGAGGGGCACTGGCTACACCTTC.

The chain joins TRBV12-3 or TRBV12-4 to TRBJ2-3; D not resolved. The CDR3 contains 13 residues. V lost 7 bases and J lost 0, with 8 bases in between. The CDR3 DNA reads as TGTGCCAGCACGGTTTTCAGCACAGATACGCAGTATTTT. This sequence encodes CASTVFSTDTQYF.

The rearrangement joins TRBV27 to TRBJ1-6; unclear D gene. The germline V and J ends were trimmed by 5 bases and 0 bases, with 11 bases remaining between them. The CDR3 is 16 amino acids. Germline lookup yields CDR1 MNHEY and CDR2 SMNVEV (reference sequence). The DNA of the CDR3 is TGTGCCAGCAGTCCCGGCTGGGGCTCCTATAATTCACCCCTCCACTTT. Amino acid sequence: CASSPGWGSYNSPLHF.

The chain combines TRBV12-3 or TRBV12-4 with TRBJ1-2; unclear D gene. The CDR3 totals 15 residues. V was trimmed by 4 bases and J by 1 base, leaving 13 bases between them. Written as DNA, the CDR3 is TGTGCCAGCAGTTCTCGACAATTCCTTAACTATGGCTACACCTTC. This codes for CASSSRQFLNYGYTF.

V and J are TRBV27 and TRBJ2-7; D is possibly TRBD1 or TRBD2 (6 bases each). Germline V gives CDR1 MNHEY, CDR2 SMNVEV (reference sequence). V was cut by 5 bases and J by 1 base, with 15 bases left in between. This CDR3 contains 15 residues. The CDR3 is CASSPNGGRSYEQYF. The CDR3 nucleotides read TGTGCCAGCAGTCCCAACGGGGGCAGATCCTACGAGCAGTACTTC.

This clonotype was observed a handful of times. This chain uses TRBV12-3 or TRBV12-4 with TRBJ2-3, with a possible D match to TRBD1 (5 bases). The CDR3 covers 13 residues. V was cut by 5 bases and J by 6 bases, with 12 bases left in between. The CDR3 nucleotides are TGTGCCAGCAGTATCAGGGATCTCGATACGCAGTATTTT. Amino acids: CASSIRDLDTQYF.

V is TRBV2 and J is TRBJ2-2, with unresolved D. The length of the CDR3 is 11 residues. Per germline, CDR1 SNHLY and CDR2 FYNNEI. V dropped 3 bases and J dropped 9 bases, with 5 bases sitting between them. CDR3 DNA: TGTGCCAGCAGTGACAGTCGGGAGCTGTTTTTT. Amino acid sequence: CASSDSRELFF.

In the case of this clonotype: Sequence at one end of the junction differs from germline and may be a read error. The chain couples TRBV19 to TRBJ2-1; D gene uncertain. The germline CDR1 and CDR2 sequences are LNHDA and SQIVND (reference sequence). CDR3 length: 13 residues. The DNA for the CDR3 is TGTGCCAGTAGGATAGACGGACACAATGAGCAGTTCTTC. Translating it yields CASRIDGHNEQFF.

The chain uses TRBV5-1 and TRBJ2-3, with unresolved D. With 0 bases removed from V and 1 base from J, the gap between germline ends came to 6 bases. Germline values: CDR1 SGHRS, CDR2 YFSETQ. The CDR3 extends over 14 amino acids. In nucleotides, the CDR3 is TGCGCCAGCAGCTTGGAGGACCGCACAGATACGCAGTATTTT. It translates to CASSLEDRTDTQYF.

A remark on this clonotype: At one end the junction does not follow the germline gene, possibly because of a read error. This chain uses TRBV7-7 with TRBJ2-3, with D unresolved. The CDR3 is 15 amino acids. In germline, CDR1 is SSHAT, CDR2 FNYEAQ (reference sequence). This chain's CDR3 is CASSLESSSTDTQYF. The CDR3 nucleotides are TGTGCTAGCAGCTTGGAATCCTCTAGCACAGATACGCAGTATTTT.

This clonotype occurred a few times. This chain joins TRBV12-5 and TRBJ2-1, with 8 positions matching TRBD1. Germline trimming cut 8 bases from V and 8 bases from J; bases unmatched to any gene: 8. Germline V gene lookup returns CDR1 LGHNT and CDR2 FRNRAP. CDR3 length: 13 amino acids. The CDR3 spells CASSGGFEDEQFF. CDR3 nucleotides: TGTGCTAGTTCAGGGGGCTTCGAGGATGAGCAGTTCTTC.

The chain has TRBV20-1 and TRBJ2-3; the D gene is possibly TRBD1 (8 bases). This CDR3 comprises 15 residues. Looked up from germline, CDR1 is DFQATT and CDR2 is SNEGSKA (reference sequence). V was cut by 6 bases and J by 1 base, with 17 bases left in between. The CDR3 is CSAITGGAGTDTQYF. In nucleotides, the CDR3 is TGCAGTGCCATCACAGGGGGGGCCGGCACAGATACGCAGTATTTT.

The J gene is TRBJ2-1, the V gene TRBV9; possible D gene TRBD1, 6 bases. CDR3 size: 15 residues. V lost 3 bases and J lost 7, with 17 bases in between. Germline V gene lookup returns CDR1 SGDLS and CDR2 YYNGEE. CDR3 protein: CASSDDGTGWNEQFF. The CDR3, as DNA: TGTGCCAGCAGCGATGACGGCACAGGGTGGAATGAGCAGTTCTTC. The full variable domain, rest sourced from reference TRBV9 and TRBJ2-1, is DSGVTQTPKHLITATGQRVTLRCSPRSGDLSVYWYQQSLDQGLQFLIQYYNGEERAKGNILERFSAQQFPDLHSELNLSSLELGDSALYFCASSDDGTGWNEQFFGPGTRLTVL.

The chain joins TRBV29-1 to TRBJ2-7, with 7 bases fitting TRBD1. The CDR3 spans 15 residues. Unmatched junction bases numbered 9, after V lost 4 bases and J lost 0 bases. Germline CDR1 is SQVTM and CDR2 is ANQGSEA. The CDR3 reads CSVGSDRTRSYEQYF. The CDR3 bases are TGCAGCGTTGGGTCGGACAGGACCCGCTCCTACGAGCAGTACTTC.

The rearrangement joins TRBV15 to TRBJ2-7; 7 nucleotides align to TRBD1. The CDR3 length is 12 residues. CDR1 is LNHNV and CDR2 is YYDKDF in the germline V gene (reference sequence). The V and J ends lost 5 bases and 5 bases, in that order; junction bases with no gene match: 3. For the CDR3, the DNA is TGTGCCACCAGCCCAGGGGGACACGAGCAGTACGTC. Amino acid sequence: CATSPGGHEQYV.

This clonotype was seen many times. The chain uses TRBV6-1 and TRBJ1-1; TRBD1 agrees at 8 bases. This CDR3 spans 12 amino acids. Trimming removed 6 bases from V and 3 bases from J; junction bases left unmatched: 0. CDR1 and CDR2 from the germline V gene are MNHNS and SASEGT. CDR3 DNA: TGTGCCAGCAGGACAGGGGACACTGAAGCTTTCTTT. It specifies CASRTGDTEAFF.

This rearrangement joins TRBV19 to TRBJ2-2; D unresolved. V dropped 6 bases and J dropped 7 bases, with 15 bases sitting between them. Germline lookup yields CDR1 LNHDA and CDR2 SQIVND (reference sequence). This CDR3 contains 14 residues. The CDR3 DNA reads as TGTGCCAGTAGGTCGTGGCAGTCTAACGGGGAGCTGTTTTTT. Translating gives CASRSWQSNGELFF. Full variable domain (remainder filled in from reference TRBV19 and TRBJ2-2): DGGITQSPKYLFRKEGQNVTLSCEQNLNHDAMYWYRQDPGQGLRLIYYSQIVNDFQKGDIAEGYSVSREKKESFPLTVTSAQKNPTAFYLCASRSWQSNGELFFGEGSRLTVL.

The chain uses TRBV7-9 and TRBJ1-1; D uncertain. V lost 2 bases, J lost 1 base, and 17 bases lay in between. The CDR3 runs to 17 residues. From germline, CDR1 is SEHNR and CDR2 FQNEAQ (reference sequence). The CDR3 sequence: CASSLPQPPDRNTEAFF. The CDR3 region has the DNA TGTGCCAGCAGCTTACCACAGCCCCCCGACCGGAACACTGAAGCTTTCTTT.

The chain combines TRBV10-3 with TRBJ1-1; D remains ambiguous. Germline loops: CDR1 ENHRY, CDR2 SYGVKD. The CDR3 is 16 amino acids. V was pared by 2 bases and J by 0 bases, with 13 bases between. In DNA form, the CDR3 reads TGTGCCATCAGTGAGGTCAAGGGTGAAATGAACACTGAAGCTTTCTTT. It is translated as CAISEVKGEMNTEAFF.

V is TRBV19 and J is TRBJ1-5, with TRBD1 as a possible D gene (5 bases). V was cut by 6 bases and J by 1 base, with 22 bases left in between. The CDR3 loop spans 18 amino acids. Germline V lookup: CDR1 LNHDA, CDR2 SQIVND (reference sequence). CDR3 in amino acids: CASRRPGPVRDSNQPQHF. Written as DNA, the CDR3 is TGTGCCAGTAGACGTCCGGGACCAGTCCGGGACAGCAATCAGCCCCAGCATTTT. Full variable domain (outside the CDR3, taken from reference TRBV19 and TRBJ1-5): DGGITQSPKYLFRKEGQNVTLSCEQNLNHDAMYWYRQDPGQGLRLIYYSQIVNDFQKGDIAEGYSVSREKKESFPLTVTSAQKNPTAFYLCASRRPGPVRDSNQPQHFGDGTRLSIL.

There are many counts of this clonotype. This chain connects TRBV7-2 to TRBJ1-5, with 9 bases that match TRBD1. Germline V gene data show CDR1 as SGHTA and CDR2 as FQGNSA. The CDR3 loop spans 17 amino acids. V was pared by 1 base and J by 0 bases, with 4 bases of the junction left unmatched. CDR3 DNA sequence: TGTGCCAGCAGCTTAGGGGACAGGGCATATAGCAATCAGCCCCAGCATTTT. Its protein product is CASSLGDRAYSNQPQHF.

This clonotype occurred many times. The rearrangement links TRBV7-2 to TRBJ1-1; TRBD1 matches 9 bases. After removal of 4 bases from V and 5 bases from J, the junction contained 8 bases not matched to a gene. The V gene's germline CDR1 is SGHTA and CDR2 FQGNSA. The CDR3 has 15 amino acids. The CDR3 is CASSSPGQGRTEAFF. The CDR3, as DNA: TGTGCCAGCAGCTCTCCGGGACAGGGAAGGACTGAAGCTTTCTTT.

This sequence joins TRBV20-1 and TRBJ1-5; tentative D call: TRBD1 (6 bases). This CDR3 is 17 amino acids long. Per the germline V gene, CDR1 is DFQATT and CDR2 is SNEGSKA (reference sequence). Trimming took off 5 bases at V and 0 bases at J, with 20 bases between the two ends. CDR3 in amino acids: CSAPGDKGGYSNQPQHF. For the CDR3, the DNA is TGCAGTGCTCCCGGGGACAAGGGTGGTTATAGCAATCAGCCCCAGCATTTT.

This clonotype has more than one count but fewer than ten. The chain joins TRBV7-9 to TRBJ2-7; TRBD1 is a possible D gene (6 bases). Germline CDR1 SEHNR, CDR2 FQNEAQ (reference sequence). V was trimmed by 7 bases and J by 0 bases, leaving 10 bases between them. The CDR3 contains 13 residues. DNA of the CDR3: TGTGCCAGCATTGGACAGTTCTCCTACGAGCAGTACGTC. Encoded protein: CASIGQFSYEQYV.

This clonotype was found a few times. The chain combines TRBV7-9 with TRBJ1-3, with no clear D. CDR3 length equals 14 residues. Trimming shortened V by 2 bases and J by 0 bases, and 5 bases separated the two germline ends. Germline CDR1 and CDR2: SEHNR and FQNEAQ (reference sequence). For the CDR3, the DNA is TGTGCCAGCAGCTTAAATCCCTCTGGAAACACCATATATTTT. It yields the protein CASSLNPSGNTIYF.

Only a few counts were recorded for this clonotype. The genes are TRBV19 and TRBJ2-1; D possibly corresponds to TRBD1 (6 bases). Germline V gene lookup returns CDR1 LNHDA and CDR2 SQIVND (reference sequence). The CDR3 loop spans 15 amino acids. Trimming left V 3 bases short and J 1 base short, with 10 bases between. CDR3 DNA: TGTGCCAGTAGTATGATGGGGACATCCTACAATGAGCAGTTCTTC. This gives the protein CASSMMGTSYNEQFF. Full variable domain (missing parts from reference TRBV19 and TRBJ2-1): DGGITQSPKYLFRKEGQNVTLSCEQNLNHDAMYWYRQDPGQGLRLIYYSQIVNDFQKGDIAEGYSVSREKKESFPLTVTSAQKNPTAFYLCASSMMGTSYNEQFFGPGTRLTVL.